Each of the 29 T cell receptor beta chains below was sequenced from the same sample in a study of cytomegalovirus exposure and HLA in healthy donors. 60 Vbeta and 13 Jbeta primers were used in PCR. This table comes from immunoSEQ multiplex PCR, and its TCRdb copy is limited to in-frame clones, with some not included. The sample contains some 110,000 clones, roughly 68% of which appear only once. The source material was PBMCs. These receptors were taken from a man aged 25 to 45 in good health and CMV-seropositive.

The table lists this clone with a few counts. The V and J genes are TRBV4-2 and TRBJ1-1; perhaps TRBD1 as D (6 bases). V was trimmed by 1 base and J by 8 bases, leaving 14 bases between them. The CDR3 is 14 residues long. Per germline, CDR1 LGHNA and CDR2 YNFKEQ. DNA of the CDR3: TGTGCCAGCAGCCAAGTAGGTGGCAGGGGCGAAGCTTTCTTT. Protein sequence: CASSQVGGRGEAFF.

This clone has only a few counts. J is TRBJ2-1 and V is TRBV4-3; D is unresolved. CDR1 is LGHNA and CDR2 is YSLEER in the germline V gene. CDR3 length equals 14 residues. Trimming took off 0 bases at V and 9 bases at J, with 12 bases between the two ends. The CDR3 sequence is CASSQDRSRTEQFF. The CDR3, as DNA: TGCGCCAGCAGCCAAGATCGCTCTAGAACTGAGCAGTTCTTC.

The rearrangement uses TRBV7-9 and TRBJ2-2; D perhaps matches TRBD1 (6 bases). Germline V gene sequence: CDR1 SEHNR, CDR2 FQNEAQ (reference sequence). The CDR3 covers 18 residues. V was cut by 3 bases and J by 3 bases, with 20 bases left in between. Here the CDR3 reads CASSFRTRVTGYTGELFF. The DNA of the CDR3 is TGTGCCAGCAGCTTTAGGACCAGGGTGACAGGATACACCGGGGAGCTGTTTTTT.

This clone was seen more than once but under ten times. V usage is TRBV10-3 and J usage is TRBJ1-1; no clear D. The ends were cut back, 7 bases at V and 1 base at J, with 7 bases in the middle. There are 12 residues in the CDR3. Germline CDR1 ENHRY, CDR2 SYGVKD. DNA for the CDR3: TGTGCCATCAAGCCGGGGAACACTGAAGCTTTCTTT. Amino acid sequence: CAIKPGNTEAFF.

CDR3 sequence reads: CASSYGAVQETQYF. The CDR3, as DNA: TGTGCCAGCAGTTACGGGGCAGTTCAAGAGACCCAGTACTTC. The V and J genes are TRBV6-6 and TRBJ2-5; D possibly corresponds to TRBD1 (5 bases). Germline V lookup: CDR1 MNHNY, CDR2 SVGAGI (reference sequence). V lost 2 bases and J 2 bases, leaving 9 bases between the germline ends. The CDR3 sequence is 14 residues long.

V gene TRBV13 combines with J gene TRBJ1-1, with 8 bases that match TRBD1. The CDR3 has 14 residues. Looked up from germline, CDR1 is PRHDT and CDR2 is FYEKMQ (reference sequence). The V segment lost 2 bases and the J segment 1 base; nucleotides outside the gene matches: 0. CDR3 in amino acids: CASSLQGANTEAFF. The DNA for the CDR3 is TGTGCCAGCAGCTTACAGGGGGCGAACACTGAAGCTTTCTTT.

The rearrangement joins TRBV7-9 to TRBJ2-1, with TRBD2 matching over 10 bases. Trimming took 3 bases from V and 6 from J; bases not matched to a gene: 5. The CDR3 extends over 15 amino acids. Germline-derived CDR1 and CDR2 are SEHNR and FQNEAQ (reference sequence). The CDR3 sequence is CASSFSSGSINEQFF. CDR3 nucleotide sequence: TGTGCCAGCAGCTTCTCTAGCGGGAGTATCAATGAGCAGTTCTTC.

The V gene is TRBV7-9, the J gene TRBJ2-5, with 13 bases aligning to TRBD2. The CDR3 sequence is 16 residues long. CDR1 SEHNR and CDR2 FQNEAQ come from the germline V gene (reference sequence). V trimming: 6 bases; J trimming: 2 bases; junction bases outside the gene matches: 6. As DNA, the CDR3 is TGTGCCAGCAGTCGGGGACTAGCGGGGCGACAAGAGACCCAGTACTTC. Translated: CASSRGLAGRQETQYF. The full variable domain, completed using reference TRBV7-9 and TRBJ2-5, is DTGVSQNPRHKITKRGQNVTFRCDPISEHNRLYWYRQTLGQGPEFLTYFQNEAQLEKSRLLSDRFSAERPKGSFSTLEIQRTEQGDSAMYLCASSRGLAGRQETQYFGPGTRLLVL.

The DNA of the CDR3 is TGTGCCAGCAGCTCGACAGGGTCGTTTAAGGCCCAGCATTTT. It specifies CASSSTGSFKAQHF. The chain recombines TRBV7-2 with TRBJ1-5; 7 positions match TRBD1. CDR3 length: 14 amino acids. V trimming: 4 bases; J trimming: 11 bases; junction bases outside the gene matches: 11. In germline, CDR1 is SGHTA, CDR2 FQGNSA.

The chain joins TRBV6-9 to TRBJ2-1, with 9 bases that match TRBD2. The germline V gene encodes CDR1 MNHGY and CDR2 SVAAGI. CDR3 length: 16 residues. J was trimmed by 9 bases and V by 6 bases; bases with no gene match: 15. The CDR3 DNA follows: TGTGCCAGCAGCCCAAGACTAGCGGTATTACAATTTGAGCAGTTCTTC. It yields the protein CASSPRLAVLQFEQFF.

V is TRBV28 and J is TRBJ1-2; the D gene is possibly TRBD1 (6 bases). Per germline, CDR1 MDHEN and CDR2 SYDVKM. Trimming stripped 4 bases from V and 2 bases from J, with 17 bases between. This CDR3 region has 16 residues. CDR3 nucleotide sequence: TGTGCCAGCAGTTCCTCTAGGGGGGGCTGGAACTATGGCTACACCTTC. Translating gives CASSSSRGGWNYGYTF.

The chain carries TRBV6-1 and TRBJ1-1; the D is unclear. Trimming cost V 11 bases and J 4 bases, with 11 bases left between them. CDR3 length: 11 amino acids. The V gene's germline CDR1 is MNHNS and CDR2 SASEGT. CDR3 nucleotides: TGTGCCCGCGAGGGTATCACTGAAGCTTTCTTT. It encodes CAREGITEAFF.

V and J are TRBV5-1 and TRBJ1-2; TRBD1 matches at 7 bases. From germline, CDR1 is SGHRS and CDR2 YFSETQ. This CDR3 region has 12 residues. V trimming: 7 bases; J trimming: 6 bases; junction bases outside the gene matches: 6. This CDR3 reads CASRTGPNGYTF. The CDR3 nucleotides read TGCGCCAGCCGGACAGGCCCCAATGGCTACACCTTC.

The J gene is TRBJ2-5, the V gene TRBV5-1; possible D gene TRBD1, 5 bases. Germline CDR1 SGHRS, CDR2 YFSETQ. V was pared by 6 bases and J by 2 bases, with 11 bases between. The CDR3 runs 13 residues. The CDR3 nucleotides read TGCGCCAGCAAGGCAGGGTTTCAAGAGACCCAGTACTTC. As protein: CASKAGFQETQYF.

This chain connects TRBV2 to TRBJ2-3; 7 bases fit TRBD1. The CDR3 spans 16 residues. V gave up 4 bases and J gave up 3 bases; unmatched junction bases: 10. CDR1 SNHLY and CDR2 FYNNEI come from the germline V gene. The CDR3 loop reads CASSVSKGTVTDTQYF. The CDR3 nucleotides read TGTGCCAGCAGTGTCTCAAAAGGGACAGTAACAGATACGCAGTATTTT. Filled out from reference TRBV2 and TRBJ2-3, the complete variable domain reads EPEVTQTPSHQVTQMGQEVILRCVPISNHLYFYWYRQILGQKVEFLVSFYNNEISEKSEIFDDQFSVERPDGSNFTLKIRSTKLEDSAMYFCASSVSKGTVTDTQYFGPGTRLTVL.

This clone turned up a few times. The V call is TRBV18, the J call TRBJ2-7; 7 bases map to TRBD1. This CDR3 comprises 14 residues. The germline gives CDR1 KGHSH, CDR2 LQKENI. The trim removed 3 bases at V and 6 bases at J, leaving 8 bases unmatched. CDR3 sequence: CASSPPGQSFEQYF. DNA for the CDR3: TGTGCCAGCTCACCCCCGGGACAGAGCTTCGAGCAGTACTTC.

Points on this clone: A junction end diverges from the germline sequence, so it may reflect a read error. The chain combines TRBV30 with TRBJ1-2; D possibly corresponds to TRBD1 (6 bases). CDR1 is GTSNPN and CDR2 is SVGIG in the germline V gene (reference sequence). The CDR3 totals 13 residues. The CDR3 DNA sequence: TGTGCCCGGAGTGTCGGGGGGGCATATGGCTACACCTTC. It translates to CARSVGGAYGYTF. Supplemented by reference TRBV30 and TRBJ1-2, the full variable domain reads SQTIHQWPATLVQPVGSPLSLECTVEGTSNPNLYWYRQAAGRGLQLLFYSVGIGQISSEVPQNLSASRPQDRQFILSSKKLLLSDSGFYLCARSVGGAYGYTFGSGTRLTVV.

This sequence joins TRBV28 and TRBJ1-5; 7 bases are a match to TRBD1. CDR3 length: 17 amino acids. The germline V gene encodes CDR1 MDHEN and CDR2 SYDVKM. V shed 10 bases, J shed 5 bases, and the junction held 20 bases outside the gene matches. In DNA, the CDR3 is TGTGCCACCCAATCCCCTATAGGACAGGCCAGATATCAGCCCCAGCATTTT. Its translation is CATQSPIGQARYQPQHF.

CDR3 region: CASSAGLAGGLVTGELFF. CDR3 sequence (DNA): TGTGCCAGCAGTGCCGGACTAGCGGGGGGGCTGGTCACCGGGGAGCTGTTTTTT. The chain recombines TRBV2 with TRBJ2-2, with TRBD2 matching 15 bases. V shed 4 bases and J 4 bases; nucleotides not matched to a gene: 7. The CDR3 loop spans 18 amino acids. Germline CDR1 reads SNHLY; CDR2 reads FYNNEI.

This rearrangement joins TRBV11-3 to TRBJ2-3; 10 nucleotides agree with TRBD1. This CDR3 spans 18 amino acids. Trimming at V came to 1 base and at J to 1 base, leaving 8 bases not matched to a gene. Germline loops: CDR1 SGHNT, CDR2 YENEEA. This CDR3 reads CASSLGPSGTGGTDTQYF. DNA for the CDR3: TGTGCCAGCAGCTTAGGACCTTCCGGGACAGGGGGCACAGATACGCAGTATTTT. The complete variable domain, with remaining parts taken from reference TRBV11-3 and TRBJ2-3, reads EAGVVQSPRYKIIEKKQPVAFWCNPISGHNTLYWYLQNLGQGPELLIRYENEEAVDDSQLPKDRFSAERLKGVDSTLKIQPAELGDSAVYLCASSLGPSGTGGTDTQYFGPGTRLTVL.

A single count supports this clone. The V and J genes are TRBV4-2 and TRBJ2-5; 8 nucleotides line up with TRBD1. The CDR3 covers 14 residues. Unmatched junction bases numbered 5, after V lost 4 bases and J lost 4 bases. Germline CDR1 LGHNA, CDR2 YNFKEQ. CDR3 bases: TGTGCCAGCAGCCCTGACAGGGGTCGAGAGACCCAGTACTTC. This sequence encodes CASSPDRGRETQYF.

V and J are TRBV4-3 and TRBJ1-2, with 9 bases that match TRBD1. With V trimmed by 2 bases and J by 8 bases, 15 bases remained unmatched. Germline V gene data show CDR1 as LGHNA and CDR2 as YSLEER. This CDR3 has 17 amino acids. CDR3 sequence: CASSQSLGTGKRLGYTF. In DNA form, the CDR3 reads TGCGCCAGCAGCCAATCGCTCGGGACAGGGAAAAGATTGGGCTACACCTTC.

The chain recombines TRBV27 with TRBJ2-6, with D perhaps TRBD1 (5 bases). Trimming left V 6 bases short and J 0 bases short, with 24 bases between. CDR1 is MNHEY, CDR2 SMNVEV, per germline (reference sequence). The CDR3 extends over 20 amino acids. The CDR3 is CASRNSARAGFFSGANVLTF. CDR3 nucleotide sequence: TGTGCCAGCAGGAACAGTGCCCGGGCAGGGTTTTTCTCTGGGGCCAACGTCCTGACTTTC.

J is TRBJ1-2 and V is TRBV5-4, with TRBD1 matching 12 bases. The V gene's germline CDR1 is SGHNT and CDR2 YYREEE (reference sequence). The junction had 2 bases not matched to a gene; V was cut back by 0 bases and J by 8 bases. The CDR3 runs to 14 residues. For the CDR3, the DNA is TGTGCCAGCAGCTTGGCTGGGACAGGGGGCGGCTACACCTTC. Translation: CASSLAGTGGGYTF.

The rearrangement joins TRBV5-1 to TRBJ2-7; TRBD2 matches 11 bases. The ends lost 2 bases at V and 1 base at J; junction bases unmatched: 5. CDR1 SGHRS and CDR2 YFSETQ come from the germline V gene. This CDR3 has 16 amino acids. CDR3 amino acids: CASSLELAGGSYEQYF. The CDR3 DNA follows: TGCGCCAGCAGCTTAGAGCTAGCGGGGGGTTCCTACGAGCAGTACTTC.

This clone has just a few counts. V gene TRBV5-6 combines with J gene TRBJ1-1; 11 positions agree with TRBD1. CDR1 and CDR2 (germline): SGHDT, YYEEEE. Trimming cost V 0 bases and J 9 bases; bases outside gene matches: 13. The CDR3 is 17 residues long. CDR3 in DNA: TGTGCCAGCAGCTTGGTCGGACAGGGGGCTACTGGGGGCCAAGCTTTCTTT. This translates into CASSLVGQGATGGQAFF. The full variable domain, completed using reference TRBV5-6 and TRBJ1-1, is DAGVTQSPTHLIKTRGQQVTLRCSPKSGHDTVSWYQQALGQGPQFIFQYYEEEERQRGNFPDRFSGHQFPNYSSELNVNALLLGDSALYLCASSLVGQGATGGQAFFGQGTRLTVV.

This clone was seen more than once but under ten times. The J gene is TRBJ1-1, the V gene TRBV6-1; TRBD1 agrees at 9 bases. V lost 8 bases and J lost 6; bases outside the gene matches: 7. Germline V gene sequence: CDR1 MNHNS, CDR2 SASEGT. CDR3 size: 13 residues. The chain's CDR3 is CASGRTGVSEAFF. As DNA, the CDR3 is TGTGCCAGCGGGAGGACAGGGGTCTCTGAAGCTTTCTTT.

The V and J genes are TRBV7-2 and TRBJ1-1; TRBD1 matches 7 bases. CDR3 length: 16 amino acids. Germline values: CDR1 SGHTA, CDR2 FQGNSA. V trimming: 5 bases; J trimming: 0 bases; junction bases outside the gene matches: 9. CDR3 nucleotides: TGTGCCAGCAGCATAGACATAGACAGGGTGAACACTGAAGCTTTCTTT. It encodes CASSIDIDRVNTEAFF.

This chain links TRBV5-5 with TRBJ1-3, with D perhaps TRBD1 (6 bases). The ends were cut back, 0 bases at V and 3 bases at J, with 25 bases in the middle. The CDR3 is made up of 20 amino acids. CDR1 is SGHKS, CDR2 YYEKEE, per germline (reference sequence). The CDR3 sequence is CASSLGPGQPNRGIGNTIYF. Written as DNA, the CDR3 is TGTGCCAGCAGCTTGGGACCCGGACAGCCAAACAGAGGAATTGGAAACACCATATATTTT.